These 21 T cell receptor beta chains share one sample of origin, sequenced in a study of shared clonotypes between healthy human individuals. TCRdb keeps only in-frame clones here, not all; method: immunoSEQ multiplex PCR. The sample shows nearly 2 million clones, approximately 94% of them seen only once. Naive CD8 cells were CD45RO-negative, positively selected for CCR7, excluding terminally differentiated effector memory CD45RA+ cells. Sequences were obtained from naive CD8+ T cells sorted from blood. Receptors originate from a man aged 18 to 29 in good health.

This clone was detected only once. The chain is built from TRBV9 and TRBJ2-1; maybe TRBD1 (5 bases). CDR1 and CDR2 from the germline V gene are SGDLS and YYNGEE. V lost 0 bases and J 3 bases, leaving 10 bases between the germline ends. CDR3 length: 15 amino acids. The CDR3: CASSVEGVYYNEQFF. The DNA for the CDR3 is TGTGCCAGCAGCGTAGAAGGGGTTTACTACAATGAGCAGTTCTTC.

The CDR3 region has the DNA TGTGCCAGCAGCCAAGATGTCCGGGAGGCCGGATTTGAAGAGCAGTACTTC. Its protein product is CASSQDVREAGFEEQYF. The chain employs TRBV14 and TRBJ2-7; 7 positions agree with TRBD2. Germline CDR1 reads SGHDN; CDR2 reads FVKESK. This CDR3 is 17 amino acids long. V trimming: 0 bases; J trimming: 7 bases; junction bases outside the gene matches: 15. The full variable domain, with the rest looked up from reference TRBV14 and TRBJ2-7, is EAGVTQFPSHSVIEKGQTVTLRCDPISGHDNLYWYRRVMGKEIKFLLHFVKESKQDESGMPNNRFLAERTGGTYSTLKVQPAELEDSGVYFCASSQDVREAGFEEQYFGPGTRLTVT.

The chain couples TRBV4-3 to TRBJ2-2, with 10 bases lining up with TRBD2. Unmatched junction bases numbered 9, after V lost 0 bases and J lost 5 bases. The CDR3 totals 18 residues. The germline V gene has CDR1 LGHNA and CDR2 YSLEER. CDR3 in amino acids: CASSQDYAGTSETGELFF. For the CDR3, the DNA is TGCGCCAGCAGCCAAGATTATGCCGGGACTAGCGAGACCGGGGAGCTGTTTTTT.

This clone has just one count. This chain connects TRBV25-1 to TRBJ2-3; D uncertain. Germline CDR1 MGHDK, CDR2 SYGVNS. The CDR3 totals 11 residues. V was pared by 6 bases and J by 3 bases, with 4 bases between. As DNA, the CDR3 is TGTGCCAGCAGCGCTACAGATACGCAGTATTTT. Protein product: CASSATDTQYF.

J is TRBJ1-5 and V is TRBV9; 8 bases align to TRBD1. CDR1 and CDR2 from the germline V gene are SGDLS and YYNGEE. The length of the CDR3 is 14 residues. The V gene end was trimmed by 3 bases and the J gene end by 1 base; junction bases not matched to a gene: 0. The CDR3 here is CASSGQGSNQPQHF. The CDR3 nucleotides are TGTGCCAGCAGCGGACAGGGGAGCAATCAGCCCCAGCATTTT.

This rearrangement joins TRBV5-6 to TRBJ2-7; D gene ambiguous. V was trimmed by 1 base and J by 9 bases, leaving 20 bases between them. CDR1 and CDR2 from the germline V gene are SGHDT and YYEEEE. This CDR3 is built from 15 residues. Here the CDR3 DNA reads TGTGCCAGCAGCTTGAGGCAGGATGGGCCGCTGGGGCAGTACTTC. Its protein is CASSLRQDGPLGQYF.

The count of this clone is one. The CDR3 loop is CASSPSGGGLTDTQYF. The CDR3 coding sequence is TGTGCCAGCAGCCCCTCCGGCGGGGGTTTGACAGATACGCAGTATTTT. V is TRBV7-3 and J is TRBJ2-3; the match to TRBD2 covers 7 bases. Germline lookup yields CDR1 SGHTA and CDR2 FQGTGA. This CDR3 is 16 amino acids long. The J segment lost 3 bases and the V segment lost 5 bases, leaving 11 bases of the junction unmatched.

The chain employs TRBV19 and TRBJ1-6; D unclear. Germline CDR1 LNHDA, CDR2 SQIVND (reference sequence). The CDR3 is made up of 14 amino acids. The V end lost 8 bases, the J end lost 10 bases, and 18 bases lay between the germline ends. DNA of the CDR3: TGTGCCAGTGCTTTGGACTGGGCCGGATCACCCCTCCACTTT. Translation gives CASALDWAGSPLHF.

This clone is a singleton in its sample. The chain combines TRBV10-1 with TRBJ1-1; D uncertain. Per germline, CDR1 WNHNN and CDR2 SYGVQD (reference sequence). This CDR3 spans 13 amino acids. V lost 7 bases to trimming and J lost 1 base, with 10 bases between them. For the CDR3, the DNA is TGCGCCAGCACCTCGAATGAGAACACTGAAGCTTTCTTT. It specifies CASTSNENTEAFF.

The chain joins TRBV6-1 to TRBJ2-3, with D maybe TRBD1 (5 bases). Trimming took 1 base from V and 1 from J, leaving 9 bases between them. Germline V lookup: CDR1 MNHNS, CDR2 SASEGT. The CDR3 runs to 15 residues. The CDR3: CASSEVGARTDTQYF. CDR3 bases: TGTGCCAGCAGTGAAGTAGGGGCCCGCACAGATACGCAGTATTTT.

The J gene is TRBJ2-7, the V gene TRBV5-6; D call uncertain. Trimming shortened V by 1 base and J by 1 base, and 6 bases separated the two germline ends. Looked up from germline, CDR1 is SGHDT and CDR2 is YYEEEE. The CDR3 totals 13 residues. Here the CDR3 reads CASSLLESYEQYF. The CDR3 region has the DNA TGTGCCAGCAGCTTGTTGGAATCCTACGAGCAGTACTTC.

The J gene is TRBJ2-3, the V gene TRBV2; no definite D call. V was pared by 4 bases and J by 1 base, with 12 bases between. Germline CDR1 is SNHLY and CDR2 is FYNNEI. CDR3 length: 15 amino acids. For the CDR3, the DNA is TGTGCCAGCAGTGGGATTCTCCGGGGCACAGATACGCAGTATTTT. This sequence encodes CASSGILRGTDTQYF.

Comments on this clone: Within the sample, other DNA sequences also encode this same CDR3. J is TRBJ2-7 and V is TRBV19, with D perhaps assigned TRBD1 or TRBD2 (5 bases each). This CDR3 has 14 amino acids. Germline V gene lookup returns CDR1 LNHDA and CDR2 SQIVND (reference sequence). V was shortened by 5 bases and J by 2 bases, with 13 bases between the two germline ends. The CDR3 nucleotides read TGTGCCAGTAGTCCAGGGACGGTCGCCTACGAGCAGTACTTC. Protein sequence: CASSPGTVAYEQYF.

The rearrangement uses TRBV19 and TRBJ2-7; TRBD1 agrees at 7 bases. From germline, CDR1 is LNHDA and CDR2 SQIVND (reference sequence). The CDR3 is 15 residues long. J gave up 3 bases and V 6 bases, and 11 bases lay outside the gene matches. CDR3 DNA sequence: TGTGCCAGTAGCCACCAGGGGACAGCGTTCTACGAGCAGTACTTC. This gives the protein CASSHQGTAFYEQYF. The whole variable domain, filled in from reference TRBV19 and TRBJ2-7, reads DGGITQSPKYLFRKEGQNVTLSCEQNLNHDAMYWYRQDPGQGLRLIYYSQIVNDFQKGDIAEGYSVSREKKESFPLTVTSAQKNPTAFYLCASSHQGTAFYEQYFGPGTRLTVT.

V usage is TRBV7-6 and J usage is TRBJ1-1; unclear D gene. The CDR3 runs to 12 residues. Germline V CDR1 and CDR2: SGHVS, FNYEAQ. V dropped 2 bases and J dropped 4 bases, with 5 bases sitting between them. In nucleotides, the CDR3 is TGTGCCAGCAGCTTAAGTGGCACTGAAGCTTTCTTT. This translates into CASSLSGTEAFF.

This sequence joins TRBV2 and TRBJ2-7; possibly TRBD1 or TRBD2 for D (7 bases each). The CDR3 extends over 17 amino acids. Deletions cut 4 bases from V and 0 bases from J, with 19 bases between. Germline CDR1 is SNHLY and CDR2 is FYNNEI. CDR3 nucleotide sequence: TGTGCCAGCAGTGGCCCCAGGGGGGGATCCAGCTCCTACGAGCAGTACTTC. Translation: CASSGPRGGSSSYEQYF. Looking up the rest from reference TRBV2 and TRBJ2-7 gives the full variable domain: EPEVTQTPSHQVTQMGQEVILRCVPISNHLYFYWYRQILGQKVEFLVSFYNNEISEKSEIFDDQFSVERPDGSNFTLKIRSTKLEDSAMYFCASSGPRGGSSSYEQYFGPGTRLTVT.

J is TRBJ2-7 and V is TRBV7-9; 7 bases are shared with TRBD1. Germline V lookup: CDR1 SEHNR, CDR2 FQNEAQ (reference sequence). CDR3 length: 15 amino acids. Unmatched junction bases numbered 8, after V lost 5 bases and J lost 1 base. CDR3: CASSEDRARSYEQYF. CDR3 in DNA: TGTGCCAGCAGCGAAGACAGGGCTAGGTCCTACGAGCAGTACTTC.

The gene calls are TRBV7-8 and TRBJ2-7; 8 bases agree with TRBD1. V was clipped by 5 bases and J by 6 bases; unmatched bases: 9. Germline-derived CDR1 and CDR2 are SGHVS and FQNEAQ. The CDR3 contains 14 residues. CDR3 sequence reads: CASSGGQAPLEQYF. CDR3 in DNA: TGTGCCAGCAGCGGGGGACAGGCTCCACTCGAGCAGTACTTC.

The V call is TRBV4-3, the J call TRBJ1-2; D uncertain. This CDR3 is 13 amino acids long. The germline gives CDR1 LGHNA, CDR2 YSLEER. V was shortened by 0 bases and J by 9 bases, with 11 bases between the two germline ends. The CDR3 spells CASSQEIEDRYTF. CDR3 sequence (DNA): TGCGCCAGCAGCCAAGAAATCGAAGATCGCTACACCTTC.

This clone is a singleton in its sample. The chain links TRBV6-5 to TRBJ2-7, with unresolved D. V lost 5 bases to trimming and J lost 5 bases, with 7 bases between them. The length of the CDR3 is 11 residues. The germline V gene has CDR1 MNHEY and CDR2 SVGAGI. As DNA, the CDR3 is TGTGCCAGCAGTGCGTTCGACGAGCAGTACTTC. It yields the protein CASSAFDEQYF.

The count of this clone is one. This chain joins TRBV11-2 and TRBJ2-4; D might be TRBD1 (5 bases). The CDR3 totals 14 residues. With 5 bases removed from V and 3 bases from J, the gap between germline ends came to 11 bases. Germline V lookup: CDR1 SGHAT, CDR2 FQNNGV. The DNA of the CDR3 is TGTGCCAGCAGCCAGGGTGGGGTCAAAAACATTCAGTACTTC. Translated: CASSQGGVKNIQYF.